This record covers a single T cell receptor (beta chain). PCR was performed a second time for 7 to 11 cycles using a sample-barcoded 5' primer and a J-beta primer mix. Each CDR3 protein is one row after TCRdb ran MiXCR on the 5' RACE reads. The profile shows about 940,000 distinct CDR3 sequences, around 46% of them singletons. The data originate from a study of blood T cells in healthy people across ages. This CDR3 spans 15 amino acids. V trimming: 5 bases; J trimming: 1 base; junction bases outside the gene matches: 6. Germline V gene data show CDR1 as MNHNS and CDR2 as SASEGT. PBMCs, at least 7 million per sample, were isolated.

This sequence joins TRBV6-1 and TRBJ2-5, with 8 bases fitting TRBD1. The sequence was obtained from a man aged 30 to 39 in good health. Sequenced sample: blood. For the CDR3, the DNA is TGTGCCAGCAGTAGGTGGGGGACAGGCCAAGAGACCCAGTACTTC. Residues: CASSRWGTGQETQYF.